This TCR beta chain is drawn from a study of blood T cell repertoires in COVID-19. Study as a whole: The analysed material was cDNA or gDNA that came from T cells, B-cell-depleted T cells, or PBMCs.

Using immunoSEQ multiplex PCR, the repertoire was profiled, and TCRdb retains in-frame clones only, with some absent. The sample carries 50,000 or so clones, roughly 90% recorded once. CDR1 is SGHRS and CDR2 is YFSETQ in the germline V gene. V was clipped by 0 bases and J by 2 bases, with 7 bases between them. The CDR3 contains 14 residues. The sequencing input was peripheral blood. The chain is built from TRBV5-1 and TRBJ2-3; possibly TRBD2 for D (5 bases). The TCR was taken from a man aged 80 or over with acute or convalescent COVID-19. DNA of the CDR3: TGCGCCAGCAGCTTGGCTAGCCTCACAGATACGCAGTATTTT. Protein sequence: CASSLASLTDTQYF.